This entry describes one TCR beta chain. The CDR3 end shows no conserved phenylalanine or tryptophan, and so a read error is likely. TCRdb recomputed calls from the PCR reads with MiXCR, one row per CDR3 protein. The table includes about 12,000 distinct CDR3 sequences, 55% to 70% detected once. The sample is drawn from a study of tumor-infiltrating lymphocytes in oesophageal squamous cell carcinoma. There are 14 residues in the CDR3. CDR1 is SGHTA and CDR2 is FQGNSA in the germline V gene. Trimming removed 3 bases at V and 4 bases at J, with 12 bases between. The material sequenced was esophageal tumor tissue. V and J are TRBV7-2 and TRBJ1-1, with a possible D match to TRBD1 (6 bases). The receptor's source is a female donor with esophageal squamous cell carcinoma. This CDR3 reads CASSFGGLGTEAFL. The CDR3 nucleotides read TGTGCCAGCAGCTTTGGGGGGCTGGGCACTGAAGCTTTCTTA.